This T cell receptor (beta chain) was identified during a study of T cell changes during pregnancy in multiple sclerosis. Per the germline V gene, CDR1 is SGHTS and CDR2 is YDEGEE. The junction had 1 base not matched to a gene; V was cut back by 0 bases and J by 5 bases. The CDR3 runs to 14 residues. Data came from immunoSEQ multiplex PCR; TCRdb stores just in-frame clones and leaves some out. The sample yields approximately 33,000 clones, almost 90% seen once. The source of this sequence is a female donor in good health, enrolled as a control in a pregnancy study. The sequencing used CD4+ T cells from peripheral blood mononuclear cells, collected in the first trimester of pregnancy. V is TRBV5-8 and J is TRBJ1-4, with 7 bases aligning to TRBD1. In DNA, the CDR3 is TGTGCCAGCAGCTTGGGACAGGGAAATGAAAAACTGTTTTTT. Translated, it gives CASSLGQGNEKLFF.